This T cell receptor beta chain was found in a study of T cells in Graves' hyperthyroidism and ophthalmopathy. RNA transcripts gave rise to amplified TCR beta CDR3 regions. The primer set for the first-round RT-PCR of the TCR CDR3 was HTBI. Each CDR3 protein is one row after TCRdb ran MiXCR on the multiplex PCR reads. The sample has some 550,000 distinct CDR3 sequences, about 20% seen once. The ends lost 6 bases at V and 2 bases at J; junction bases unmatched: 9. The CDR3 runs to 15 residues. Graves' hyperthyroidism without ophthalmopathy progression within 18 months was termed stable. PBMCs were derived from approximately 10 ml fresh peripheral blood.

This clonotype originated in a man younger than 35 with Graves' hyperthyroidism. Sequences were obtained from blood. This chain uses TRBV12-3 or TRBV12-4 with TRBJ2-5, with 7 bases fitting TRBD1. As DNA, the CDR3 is TGTGCCAGCAGCTACGGGACAGCCTCACAAGAGACCCAGTACTTC. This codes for CASSYGTASQETQYF.